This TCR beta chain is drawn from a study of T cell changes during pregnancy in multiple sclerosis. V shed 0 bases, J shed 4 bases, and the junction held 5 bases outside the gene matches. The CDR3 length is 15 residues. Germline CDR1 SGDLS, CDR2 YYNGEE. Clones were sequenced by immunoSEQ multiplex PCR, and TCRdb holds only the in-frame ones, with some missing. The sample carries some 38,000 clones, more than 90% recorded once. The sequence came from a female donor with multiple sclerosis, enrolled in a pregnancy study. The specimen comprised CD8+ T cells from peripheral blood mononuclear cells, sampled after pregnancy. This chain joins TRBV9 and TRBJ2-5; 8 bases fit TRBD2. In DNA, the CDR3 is TGTGCCAGCAGCGTAGCGGGGGGGCCCGGAGAGACCCAGTACTTC. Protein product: CASSVAGGPGETQYF.